The clone carrying this T cell receptor beta chain has a single count. These data come from a study of blood T cell repertoires in COVID-19. Study overall: The United States, Italy and Spain were the sources of the acute and convalescent COVID-19 samples. From T cells, B-cell-depleted T cells, or PBMCs came the material, which was cDNA or gDNA.

Measured with immunoSEQ multiplex PCR; TCRdb has only the in-frame clones, and not every one. This sample has approximately 140,000 clones, with about nine tenths found just once. The ends were cut back, 0 bases at V and 6 bases at J, with 12 bases in the middle. CDR3 size: 14 residues. The V gene's germline CDR1 is SGDLS and CDR2 YYNGEE. The clonotype comes from a woman in her thirties or forties who had been exposed to COVID-19. This chain joins TRBV9 and TRBJ1-2, with D tentatively TRBD1 (5 bases). Material: PBMCs or T cells enriched from blood (not recorded which). The CDR3 coding sequence is TGTGCCAGCAGCGTAGACCCAGGGCGAGATGGCTACACCTTC. Amino acids: CASSVDPGRDGYTF.